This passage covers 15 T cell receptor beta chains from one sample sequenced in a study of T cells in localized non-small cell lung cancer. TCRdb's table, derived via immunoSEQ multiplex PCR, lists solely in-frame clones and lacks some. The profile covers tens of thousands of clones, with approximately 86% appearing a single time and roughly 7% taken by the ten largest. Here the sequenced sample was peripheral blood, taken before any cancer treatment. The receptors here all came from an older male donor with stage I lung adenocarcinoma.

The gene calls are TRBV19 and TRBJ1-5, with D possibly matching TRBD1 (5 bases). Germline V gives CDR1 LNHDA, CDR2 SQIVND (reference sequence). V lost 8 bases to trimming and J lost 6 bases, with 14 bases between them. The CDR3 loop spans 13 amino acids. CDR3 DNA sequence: TGTGCCAGTTCGTGGGGGTTATCTCAGCCCCAGCATTTT. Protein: CASSWGLSQPQHF.

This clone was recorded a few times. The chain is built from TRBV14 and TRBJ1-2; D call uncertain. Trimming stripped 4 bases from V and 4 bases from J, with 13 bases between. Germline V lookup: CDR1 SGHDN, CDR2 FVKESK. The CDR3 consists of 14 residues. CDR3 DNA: TGTGCCAGCAGCCCAAGCGGGAGCCTCTATGGCTACACCTTC. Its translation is CASSPSGSLYGYTF.

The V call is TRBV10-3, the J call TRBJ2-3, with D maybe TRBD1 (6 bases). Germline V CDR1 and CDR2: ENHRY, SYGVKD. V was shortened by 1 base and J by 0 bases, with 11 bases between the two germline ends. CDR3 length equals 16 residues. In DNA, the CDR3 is TGTGCCATCAGTGAGTTTGGACAGCGTAGCACAGATACGCAGTATTTT. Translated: CAISEFGQRSTDTQYF.

CDR3 in amino acids: CASSPEYTTDTQYF. DNA of the CDR3: TGTGCCAGCAGCCCTGAATATACCACAGATACGCAGTATTTT. This chain connects TRBV28 to TRBJ2-3; unclear D gene. There are 14 residues in the CDR3. Between the trimmed V and J ends, which lost 6 bases and 2 bases, there was a span of 12 bases. The germline gives CDR1 MDHEN, CDR2 SYDVKM. The full variable domain, completed using reference TRBV28 and TRBJ2-3, is DVKVTQSSRYLVKRTGEKVFLECVQDMDHENMFWYRQDPGLGLRLIYFSYDVKMKEKGDIPEGYSVSREKKERFSLILESASTNQTSMYLCASSPEYTTDTQYFGPGTRLTVL.

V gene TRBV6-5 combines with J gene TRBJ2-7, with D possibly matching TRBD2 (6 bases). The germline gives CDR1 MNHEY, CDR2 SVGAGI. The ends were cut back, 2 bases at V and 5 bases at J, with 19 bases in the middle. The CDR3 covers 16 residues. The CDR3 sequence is CASSYTLWDFSDEQYF. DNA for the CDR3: TGTGCCAGCAGTTACACTCTATGGGACTTCAGCGACGAGCAGTACTTC.

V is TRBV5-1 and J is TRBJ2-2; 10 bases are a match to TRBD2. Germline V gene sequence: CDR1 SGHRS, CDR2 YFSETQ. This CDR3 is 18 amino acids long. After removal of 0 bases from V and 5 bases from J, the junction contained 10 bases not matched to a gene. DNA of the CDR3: TGCGCCAGCAGCTTGGTTGGGACTAGCGCCGGGGGGACCGGGGAGCTGTTTTTT. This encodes CASSLVGTSAGGTGELFF.

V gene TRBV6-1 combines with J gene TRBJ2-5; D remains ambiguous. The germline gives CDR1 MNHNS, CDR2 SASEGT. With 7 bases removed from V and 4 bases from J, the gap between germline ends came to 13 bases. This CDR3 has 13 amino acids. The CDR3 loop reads CASNLHRPETQYF. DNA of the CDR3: TGTGCCAGCAACTTACATCGTCCAGAGACCCAGTACTTC.

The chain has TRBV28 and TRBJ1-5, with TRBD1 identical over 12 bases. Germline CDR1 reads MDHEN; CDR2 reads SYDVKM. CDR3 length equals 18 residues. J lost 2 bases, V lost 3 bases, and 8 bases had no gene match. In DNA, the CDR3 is TGTGCCAGCAGTTTCTTGGGACAGGGGGCCATTGGCAATCAGCCCCAGCATTTT. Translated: CASSFLGQGAIGNQPQHF. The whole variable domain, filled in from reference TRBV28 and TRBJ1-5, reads DVKVTQSSRYLVKRTGEKVFLECVQDMDHENMFWYRQDPGLGLRLIYFSYDVKMKEKGDIPEGYSVSREKKERFSLILESASTNQTSMYLCASSFLGQGAIGNQPQHFGDGTRLSIL.

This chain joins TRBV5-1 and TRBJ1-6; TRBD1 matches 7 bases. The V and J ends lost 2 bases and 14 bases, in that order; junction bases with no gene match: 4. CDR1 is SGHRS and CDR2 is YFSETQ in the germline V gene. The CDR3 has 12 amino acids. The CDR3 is CASSFGQEALHF. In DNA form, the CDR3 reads TGCGCCAGCAGCTTCGGACAGGAAGCCCTCCACTTT.

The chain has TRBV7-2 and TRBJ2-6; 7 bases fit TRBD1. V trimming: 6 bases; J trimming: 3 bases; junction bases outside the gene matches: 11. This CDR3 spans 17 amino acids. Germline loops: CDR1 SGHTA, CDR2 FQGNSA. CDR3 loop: CASRQTGLTDGANVLTF. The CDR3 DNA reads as TGTGCCAGCAGACAGACAGGGCTTACGGATGGGGCCAACGTCCTGACTTTC.

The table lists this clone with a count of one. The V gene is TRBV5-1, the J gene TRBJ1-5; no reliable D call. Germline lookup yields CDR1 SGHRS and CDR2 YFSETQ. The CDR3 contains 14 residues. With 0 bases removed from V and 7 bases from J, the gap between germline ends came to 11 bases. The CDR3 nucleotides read TGCGCCAGCAGCTTGGAAGGGTTCGGGCAGCCCCAGCATTTT. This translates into CASSLEGFGQPQHF.

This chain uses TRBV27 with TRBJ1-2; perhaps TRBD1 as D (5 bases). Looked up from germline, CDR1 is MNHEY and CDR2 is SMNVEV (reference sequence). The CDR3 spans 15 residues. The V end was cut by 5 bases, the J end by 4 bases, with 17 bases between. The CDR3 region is CASSLPRGEAYGYTF. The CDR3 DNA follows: TGTGCCAGCAGTCTACCCCGGGGGGAAGCCTATGGCTACACCTTC.

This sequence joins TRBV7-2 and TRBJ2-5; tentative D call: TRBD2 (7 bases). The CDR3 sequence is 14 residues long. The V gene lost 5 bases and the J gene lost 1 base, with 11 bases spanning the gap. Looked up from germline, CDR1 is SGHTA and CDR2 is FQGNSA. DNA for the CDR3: TGTGCCAGCAGCGGGGGGGCTGCCCAAGAGACCCAGTACTTC. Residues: CASSGGAAQETQYF.

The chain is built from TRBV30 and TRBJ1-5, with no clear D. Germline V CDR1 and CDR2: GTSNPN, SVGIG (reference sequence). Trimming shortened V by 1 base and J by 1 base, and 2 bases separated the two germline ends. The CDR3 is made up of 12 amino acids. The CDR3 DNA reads TGTGCCTGGAGTGAAAGCAATCAGCCCCAGCATTTT. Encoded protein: CAWSESNQPQHF.

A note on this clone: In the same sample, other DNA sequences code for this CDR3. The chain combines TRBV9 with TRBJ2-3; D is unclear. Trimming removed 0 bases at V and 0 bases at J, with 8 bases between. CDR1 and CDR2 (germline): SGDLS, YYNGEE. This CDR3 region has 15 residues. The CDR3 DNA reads TGTGCCAGCAGCGTAGCAAGCTCTAGCACAGATACGCAGTATTTT. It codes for CASSVASSSTDTQYF.